This T cell receptor (beta chain) was identified during a study of T-cell reconstitution after alpha-beta-depleted transplantation in children. CDR3 length: 13 residues. V shed 7 bases and J shed 0 bases, with 9 bases lying between them. The germline CDR1 and CDR2 sequences are MNHNS and SASEGT. Study-level results: Newly generated T cells supplied most T-cell counts and diversity one year post-transplant. As was reported, about two months after transplant, alpha-beta T cells came from several hundred expanded graft clones. The high TCRbeta diversity at day 60 in some patients came from surviving recipient T cells and thymic progenitors.

This clonotype was recorded a few times. Its antigen is not known. A library of TCRbeta sequences, prepared with unique molecular identifiers, was generated. TCRdb itself ran the PCR reads through MiXCR, one entry per CDR3 protein. Altogether approximately 300,000 distinct CDR3 sequences are present, around 7.1% being singletons, with the ten largest covering about 9.3%. This receptor was identified in a female patient between 2 and 15 years old who had a stem cell transplant for Fanconi anemia, so the T cells may come from the graft donor. Sample: peripheral blood, taken 360 days after TCRalphabeta/CD19-depleted stem cell transplant. The chain links TRBV6-1 to TRBJ1-1; D not certain. DNA for the CDR3: TGTGCCAGCACCCTTTTGTTGAACACTGAAGCTTTCTTT. Protein: CASTLLLNTEAFF.